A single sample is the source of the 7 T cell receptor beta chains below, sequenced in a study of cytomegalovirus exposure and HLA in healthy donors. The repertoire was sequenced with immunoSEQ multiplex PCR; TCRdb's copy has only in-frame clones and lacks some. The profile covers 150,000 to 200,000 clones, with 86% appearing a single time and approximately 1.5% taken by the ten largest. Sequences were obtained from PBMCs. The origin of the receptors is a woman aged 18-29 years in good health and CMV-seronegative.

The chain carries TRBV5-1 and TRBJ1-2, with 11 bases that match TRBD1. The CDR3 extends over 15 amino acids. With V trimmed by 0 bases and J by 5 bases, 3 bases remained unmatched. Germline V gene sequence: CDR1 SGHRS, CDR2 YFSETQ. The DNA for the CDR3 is TGCGCCAGCAGCTTGGCAGGACAGGGGGCATATGGCTACACCTTC. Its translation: CASSLAGQGAYGYTF. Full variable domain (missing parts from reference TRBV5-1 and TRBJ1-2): KAGVTQTPRYLIKTRGQQVTLSCSPISGHRSVSWYQQTPGQGLQFLFEYFSETQRNKGNFPGRFSGRQFSNSRSEMNVSTLELGDSALYLCASSLAGQGAYGYTFGSGTRLTVV.

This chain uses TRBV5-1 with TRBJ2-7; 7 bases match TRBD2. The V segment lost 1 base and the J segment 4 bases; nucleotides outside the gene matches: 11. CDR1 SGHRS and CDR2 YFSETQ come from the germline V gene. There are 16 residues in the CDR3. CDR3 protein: CASSLWGTTVWYEQYF. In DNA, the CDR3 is TGCGCCAGCAGCTTGTGGGGGACTACCGTTTGGTACGAGCAGTACTTC.

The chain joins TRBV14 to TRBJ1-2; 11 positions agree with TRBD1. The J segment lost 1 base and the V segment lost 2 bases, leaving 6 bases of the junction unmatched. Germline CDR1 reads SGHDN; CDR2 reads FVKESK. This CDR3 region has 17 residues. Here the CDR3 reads CASSQLPGQGDNYGYTF. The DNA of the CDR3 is TGTGCCAGCAGCCAACTACCGGGACAGGGGGATAACTATGGCTACACCTTC.

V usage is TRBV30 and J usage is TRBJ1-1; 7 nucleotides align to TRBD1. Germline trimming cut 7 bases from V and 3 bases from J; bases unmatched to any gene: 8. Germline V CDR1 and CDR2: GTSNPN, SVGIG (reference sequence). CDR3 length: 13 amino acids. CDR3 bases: TGTGCCTATCAAGACAGGGAGGACACTGAAGCTTTCTTT. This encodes CAYQDREDTEAFF.

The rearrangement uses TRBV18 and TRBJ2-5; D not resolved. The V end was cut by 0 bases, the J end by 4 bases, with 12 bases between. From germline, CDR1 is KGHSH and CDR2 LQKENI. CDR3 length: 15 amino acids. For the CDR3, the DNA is TGTGCCAGCTCACCACCGGCTGGGTGGGCAGAGACCCAGTACTTC. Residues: CASSPPAGWAETQYF.

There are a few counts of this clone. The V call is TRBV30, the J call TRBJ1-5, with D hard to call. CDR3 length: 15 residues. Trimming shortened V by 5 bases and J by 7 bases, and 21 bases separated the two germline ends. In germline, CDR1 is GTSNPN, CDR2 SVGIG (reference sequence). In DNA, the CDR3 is TGTGCCTGGGATGCAGACGGGATTTCGGGACAGCCCCAGCATTTT. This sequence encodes CAWDADGISGQPQHF.

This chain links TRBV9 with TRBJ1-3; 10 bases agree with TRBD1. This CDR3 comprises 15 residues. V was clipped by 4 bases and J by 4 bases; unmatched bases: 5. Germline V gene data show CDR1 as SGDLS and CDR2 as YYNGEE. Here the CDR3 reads CASSRDRGWGNTIYF. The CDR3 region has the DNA TGTGCCAGCAGCCGGGACAGGGGTTGGGGAAACACCATATATTTT.